Listed here are 20 T cell receptor beta chains from one sample, sequenced in a study of blood T cell repertoires in COVID-19. Sequencing used immunoSEQ multiplex PCR; TCRdb keeps in-frame clones, though not all of them. Altogether around 150,000 clones are present, approximately 84% being singletons, with the ten largest covering about 6.4%. Sequenced sample: peripheral blood. The receptor source for this set is a human donor in a cohort sampled during active COVID-19.

This rearrangement joins TRBV5-1 to TRBJ1-5, with 8 bases lining up with TRBD1. V lost 0 bases to trimming and J lost 5 bases; unmatched junction nucleotides: 7. In germline, CDR1 is SGHRS, CDR2 YFSETQ. The CDR3 extends over 16 amino acids. CDR3 residues: CASSLDPGGEYQPQHF. The CDR3 nucleotides are TGCGCCAGCAGCTTGGACCCAGGGGGCGAATATCAGCCCCAGCATTTT. Complete variable domain (other parts from reference TRBV5-1 and TRBJ1-5): KAGVTQTPRYLIKTRGQQVTLSCSPISGHRSVSWYQQTPGQGLQFLFEYFSETQRNKGNFPGRFSGRQFSNSRSEMNVSTLELGDSALYLCASSLDPGGEYQPQHFGDGTRLSIL.

This clone showed up just a few times. The chain has TRBV6-5 and TRBJ1-4, with TRBD1 as a possible D gene (5 bases). Germline CDR1 is MNHEY and CDR2 is SVGAGI. Trimming took off 0 bases at V and 5 bases at J, with 7 bases between the two ends. This CDR3 is 14 amino acids long. As DNA, the CDR3 is TGTGCCAGCAGTTACTCGTCAGGGAATGAAAAACTGTTTTTT. This codes for CASSYSSGNEKLFF.

This clone occurred once. V and J are TRBV9 and TRBJ2-3; 9 nucleotides line up with TRBD2. V shed 1 base and J 5 bases; nucleotides not matched to a gene: 8. Germline V gene data show CDR1 as SGDLS and CDR2 as YYNGEE. The CDR3 spans 16 residues. CDR3 in amino acids: CASSVYGGGAGDTQYF. Written as DNA, the CDR3 is TGTGCCAGCAGCGTATATGGCGGGGGGGCCGGAGATACGCAGTATTTT.

The chain has TRBV3-1 (or the pseudogene TRBV3-2) and TRBJ1-5; D call uncertain. With 2 bases removed from V and 0 bases from J, the gap between germline ends came to 23 bases. Germline V CDR1 and CDR2: LGHDT, YNNKEL (reference sequence). The CDR3 loop spans 20 amino acids. The CDR3 loop reads CASSQHWKEGSRDSNQPQHF. CDR3 in DNA: TGTGCCAGCAGCCAACACTGGAAGGAGGGATCGCGAGATAGCAATCAGCCCCAGCATTTT.

The chain employs TRBV6-5 and TRBJ1-1; 8 positions match TRBD1. The CDR3 runs to 13 residues. The V gene's germline CDR1 is MNHEY and CDR2 SVGAGI. J lost 5 bases, V lost 6 bases, and 5 bases had no gene match. The CDR3 spells CASRDRAWTEAFF. CDR3 sequence (DNA): TGTGCCAGCAGGGACAGGGCTTGGACTGAAGCTTTCTTT.

This chain links TRBV18 with TRBJ2-7, with D maybe TRBD1 (6 bases). The CDR3 is 13 amino acids. The germline V gene has CDR1 KGHSH and CDR2 LQKENI. Trimming took 5 bases from V and 0 from J, leaving 8 bases between them. The CDR3 loop is CASSTGHSYEQYF. Here the CDR3 DNA reads TGTGCCAGCTCAACGGGACACTCCTACGAGCAGTACTTC. Full variable domain (remainder filled in from reference TRBV18 and TRBJ2-7): NAGVMQNPRHLVRRRGQEARLRCSPMKGHSHVYWYRQLPEEGLKFMVYLQKENIIDESGMPKERFSAEFPKEGPSILRIQQVVRGDSAAYFCASSTGHSYEQYFGPGTRLTVT.

The V call is TRBV6-5, the J call TRBJ2-1, with TRBD2 matching 9 bases. Germline values: CDR1 MNHEY, CDR2 SVGAGI. V shed 4 bases, J shed 8 bases, and the junction held 9 bases outside the gene matches. The CDR3 runs 15 residues. CDR3 in DNA: TGTGCCAGCAGTTCCTCTGGTAGCGGGGGCTATGAGCAGTTCTTC. Protein sequence: CASSSSGSGGYEQFF.

This clone has just a few counts. The V gene is TRBV7-2, the J gene TRBJ2-2; D is perhaps TRBD1 (6 bases). CDR1 and CDR2 from the germline V gene are SGHTA and FQGNSA. The V end was cut by 5 bases, the J end by 2 bases, with 12 bases between. CDR3 length: 15 amino acids. This CDR3 reads CASSRTAQNTGELFF. CDR3 nucleotide sequence: TGTGCCAGCAGCCGGACAGCCCAAAACACCGGGGAGCTGTTTTTT.

The chain employs TRBV19 and TRBJ2-3; 9 bases agree with TRBD1. Germline trimming cut 6 bases from V and 2 bases from J; bases unmatched to any gene: 9. Germline loops: CDR1 LNHDA, CDR2 SQIVND (reference sequence). The CDR3 runs to 16 residues. Written as DNA, the CDR3 is TGTGCCAGTAGATCCGACAGGGGGGGAATCACAGATACGCAGTATTTT. Its translation: CASRSDRGGITDTQYF. Drawing the rest from reference TRBV19 and TRBJ2-3, the complete variable domain is DGGITQSPKYLFRKEGQNVTLSCEQNLNHDAMYWYRQDPGQGLRLIYYSQIVNDFQKGDIAEGYSVSREKKESFPLTVTSAQKNPTAFYLCASRSDRGGITDTQYFGPGTRLTVL.

This chain uses TRBV10-3 with TRBJ2-3; 9 nucleotides match TRBD2. From germline, CDR1 is ENHRY and CDR2 SYGVKD. This CDR3 contains 15 residues. Germline trimming cut 10 bases from V and 0 bases from J; bases unmatched to any gene: 8. Here the CDR3 reads CATRSGGPSTDTQYF. CDR3 nucleotides: TGTGCCACGCGAAGCGGGGGGCCGAGCACAGATACGCAGTATTTT.

This clone occurred once. The rearrangement joins TRBV24-1 to TRBJ2-5, with TRBD1 identical over 7 bases. The J segment lost 0 bases and the V segment lost 8 bases, leaving 2 bases of the junction unmatched. The CDR3 runs to 13 residues. Germline CDR1 reads KGHDR; CDR2 reads SFDVKD. The CDR3 sequence is CATTDRDQETQYF. The DNA for the CDR3 is TGTGCCACCACTGACAGGGACCAAGAGACCCAGTACTTC.

This chain links TRBV9 with TRBJ1-6; D not resolved. CDR3 length: 14 amino acids. The V end was cut by 0 bases, the J end by 7 bases, with 8 bases between. Per germline, CDR1 SGDLS and CDR2 YYNGEE. In DNA form, the CDR3 reads TGTGCCAGCAGCGTAGCTCTTGTGAATTCACCCCTCCACTTT. The encoded protein is CASSVALVNSPLHF.

The chain recombines TRBV28 with TRBJ2-7; TRBD1 matches 8 bases. In germline, CDR1 is MDHEN, CDR2 SYDVKM. CDR3 length: 14 amino acids. V shed 7 bases and J 4 bases; nucleotides not matched to a gene: 9. In DNA, the CDR3 is TGTGCCAGCATCTTCAGGGGGCCTGAGTACGAGCAGTACTTC. Translation gives CASIFRGPEYEQYF.

V usage is TRBV5-6 and J usage is TRBJ1-4; 8 bases agree with TRBD1. Germline V gives CDR1 SGHDT, CDR2 YYEEEE. The CDR3 runs 14 residues. Unmatched junction bases numbered 6, after V lost 4 bases and J lost 7 bases. The CDR3 nucleotides are TGTGCCAGCAGCACGGACAGGGTCTCTGAAAAACTGTTTTTT. Translating it yields CASSTDRVSEKLFF.

V and J are TRBV4-1 and TRBJ2-3, with D tentatively TRBD2 (7 bases). V was cut by 4 bases and J by 1 base, with 15 bases left in between. This CDR3 has 16 residues. Per the germline V gene, CDR1 is MGHRA and CDR2 is YSYEKL. Written as DNA, the CDR3 is TGCGCCAGCAGCCGGGCCGCGGGGGCCGGCACAGATACGCAGTATTTT. Protein product: CASSRAAGAGTDTQYF.

The genes are TRBV7-2 and TRBJ1-1, with D possibly matching TRBD1 (6 bases). V lost 4 bases and J lost 0, with 12 bases in between. The CDR3 consists of 15 residues. Germline loops: CDR1 SGHTA, CDR2 FQGNSA. CDR3: CASSSLGTLNTEAFF. CDR3 DNA sequence: TGTGCCAGCAGCTCATTGGGGACATTGAACACTGAAGCTTTCTTT.

The rearrangement joins TRBV5-1 to TRBJ1-2; 9 nucleotides line up with TRBD1. Trimming at V came to 3 bases and at J to 8 bases, leaving 5 bases not matched to a gene. This CDR3 region has 13 residues. CDR1 and CDR2 from the germline V gene are SGHRS and YFSETQ. In DNA, the CDR3 is TGCGCCAGCAGCTGGGACAGGGCTGGAGGCTACACCTTC. Its protein is CASSWDRAGGYTF. The variable domain in full, with the rest retrieved from reference TRBV5-1 and TRBJ1-2, is KAGVTQTPRYLIKTRGQQVTLSCSPISGHRSVSWYQQTPGQGLQFLFEYFSETQRNKGNFPGRFSGRQFSNSRSEMNVSTLELGDSALYLCASSWDRAGGYTFGSGTRLTVV.

The gene calls are TRBV25-1 and TRBJ2-5; 10 bases fit TRBD2. Germline V gene sequence: CDR1 MGHDK, CDR2 SYGVNS. This CDR3 has 13 residues. With 6 bases clipped from V and 5 bases from J, the junction kept 3 bases outside the gene matches. The CDR3 is CASSHSGGETQYF. The CDR3 DNA sequence: TGTGCCAGCAGCCATAGCGGGGGGGAGACCCAGTACTTC.

The genes are TRBV6-2 or TRBV6-3 and TRBJ2-7; 8 nucleotides line up with TRBD1. V was pared by 5 bases and J by 2 bases, with 8 bases of the junction left unmatched. This CDR3 region has 15 residues. CDR1 MNHEY and CDR2 SVGEGT come from the germline V gene. The CDR3: CASSPARTGTYEQYF. CDR3 bases: TGTGCCAGCAGTCCGGCGAGGACAGGGACCTACGAGCAGTACTTC.

In its sample, this clone was seen once. The chain couples TRBV6-5 to TRBJ2-1, with TRBD2 identical over 9 bases. V shed 8 bases and J 9 bases; nucleotides not matched to a gene: 14. Germline V gives CDR1 MNHEY, CDR2 SVGAGI. The CDR3 extends over 15 amino acids. DNA for the CDR3: TGTGCCAGCGGGCCGATATCTAGCGGGATAGGTGAGCAGTTCTTC. It yields the protein CASGPISSGIGEQFF.